These T cell receptor beta chains were read from a single sample in a study of follicular helper T cells after annual influenza vaccination. Profiled with immunoSEQ multiplex PCR; TCRdb holds only in-frame clones, not every one. The profile covers several thousand clones, with roughly four fifths appearing a single time and about 4% taken by the ten largest. This material consisted of CXCR5+ CD38- circulating T follicular helper cells from blood, taken 7 days after influenza vaccination. The receptors come from an adult who received the influenza vaccine. Both conserved end residues are trimmed from each CDR3.

v_gene: TRBV7-2; j_gene: TRBJ1-5; CDR3aa: ASSFPVGGLQNQPQH
v_gene: TRBV7-2; j_gene: TRBJ2-2; CDR3aa: ASSASGGTKRRELF
v_gene: TRBV5-4; j_gene: TRBJ1-4; CDR3aa: ASTSDRTYEKLF
v_gene: TRBV27; j_gene: TRBJ2-2; CDR3aa: ASRPRGGWNTGELF
v_gene: TRBV2; j_gene: TRBJ2-1; CDR3aa: ASMGNEQF
v_gene: TRBV15; j_gene: TRBJ2-5; CDR3aa: ATSKPGHQETQY
v_gene: TRBV28; j_gene: TRBJ2-7; CDR3aa: ASSLGHMGQGAEQY
v_gene: TRBV4-2; j_gene: TRBJ1-2; CDR3aa: ASSLPGQDGYT
v_gene: TRBV19; j_gene: TRBJ2-3; CDR3aa: ASTDGGAVRGSDTQY
v_gene: TRBV5-6; j_gene: TRBJ1-1; CDR3aa: ASSLVNRENTEAF
v_gene: TRBV4-3; j_gene: TRBJ1-2; CDR3aa: ASSQGPSFYGYT
v_gene: TRBV7-2; j_gene: TRBJ2-7; CDR3aa: ASSLDPRESYEQY
v_gene: TRBV29-1; j_gene: TRBJ1-5; CDR3aa: SIRTGNMAQH
v_gene: TRBV28; j_gene: TRBJ2-5; CDR3aa: ASSFGETQY
v_gene: TRBV12-5; j_gene: TRBJ1-2; CDR3aa: ASGLVLGGLPYGYT
v_gene: TRBV7-3; j_gene: TRBJ1-1; CDR3aa: ASSSGQNTEAF
v_gene: TRBV9; j_gene: TRBJ2-3; CDR3aa: ASSPGGGTRTAQDTQY
v_gene: TRBV20-1; j_gene: TRBJ1-1; CDR3aa: SAHSTRAF
v_gene: TRBV5-6; j_gene: TRBJ1-2; CDR3aa: ASSNRDRQNYGYT